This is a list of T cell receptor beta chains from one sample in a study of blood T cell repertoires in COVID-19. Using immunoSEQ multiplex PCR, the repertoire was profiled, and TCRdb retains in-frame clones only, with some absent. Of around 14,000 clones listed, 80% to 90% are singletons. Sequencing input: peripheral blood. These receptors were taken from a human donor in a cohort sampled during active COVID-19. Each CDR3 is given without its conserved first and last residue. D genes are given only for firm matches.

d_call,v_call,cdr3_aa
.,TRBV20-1,SAPSVNEQF
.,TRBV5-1,ASSLAGVSNEKLF
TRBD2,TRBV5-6,ASSLRVSGGADTQY
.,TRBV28,ASRDSGDYYGYT
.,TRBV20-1,SARATDTQY
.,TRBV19,ASSQQGYEQY
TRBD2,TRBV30,AWNGLAGGRTDTQY
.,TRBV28,ASSPGALNTEAF
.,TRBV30,AWRVAGADTQY
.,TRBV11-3,ASSFSPNTEAF
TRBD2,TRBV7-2,ASSLVGTSDHEQF
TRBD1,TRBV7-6,ASSPGTGVEVVRF
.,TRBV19,ASSIQGQPQH
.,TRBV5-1,ASSSDSLRNTEAF
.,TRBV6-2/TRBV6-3,ASSSPSRNSYEQY
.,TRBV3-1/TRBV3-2,ASSQGRTETQY
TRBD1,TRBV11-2,ASSLTQGVSEAF
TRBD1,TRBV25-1,ASAGTGGYEQY
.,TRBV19,ASSIRGGLNTEAF
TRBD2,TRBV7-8,ASSLEVAGGYNEQF
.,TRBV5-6,ASSLRGAGNTGELF
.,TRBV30,AWSRGAYEQY
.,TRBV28,ASSLSGGSKTQY
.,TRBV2,ASRNRVGSEKLF
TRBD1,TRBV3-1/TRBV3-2,ASSQGGPQGKVGYT
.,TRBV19,ASTLSGTGELF
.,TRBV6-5,ASIRGDSGNTEAF
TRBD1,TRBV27,ASRAPGQSEKLF
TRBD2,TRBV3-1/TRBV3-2,ASSQDLGGGAKNIQY
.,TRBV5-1,ASSLPRVTGTEAF
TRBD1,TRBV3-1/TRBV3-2,ASSTPGTGVAETQY
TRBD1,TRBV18,ASSPSGQISNQPQH
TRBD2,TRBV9,ASSLSGVGTQY
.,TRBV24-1,ATSDSTAYGYT
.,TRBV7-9,ASSLGFNSPAGEQY
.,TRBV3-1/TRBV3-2,ASSQDRTRTQFSPLH
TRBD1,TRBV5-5,ASSAGRTGSIGYT
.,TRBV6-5,ASSTGGGTGELF
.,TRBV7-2,ASSLGTGTRTDTQY
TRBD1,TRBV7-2,ASSLSTGKRNEQF
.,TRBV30,AWSVQGKETQY
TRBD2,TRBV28,ASSRLAPYEQY
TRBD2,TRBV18,ASSPKLAGVSNEQF
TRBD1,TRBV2,ASRTGTGQILEKLF
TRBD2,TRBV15,ATSSTLAGVTGELF
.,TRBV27,ASSPRITGELF
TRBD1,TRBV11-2,ASSPRTGNNEKLF
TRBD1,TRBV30,AWRGQASSYEQY
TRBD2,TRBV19,ASSISGLAGTEQY
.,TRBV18,ASSPPGARDGEQY
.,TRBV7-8,ASSLRANTGELF